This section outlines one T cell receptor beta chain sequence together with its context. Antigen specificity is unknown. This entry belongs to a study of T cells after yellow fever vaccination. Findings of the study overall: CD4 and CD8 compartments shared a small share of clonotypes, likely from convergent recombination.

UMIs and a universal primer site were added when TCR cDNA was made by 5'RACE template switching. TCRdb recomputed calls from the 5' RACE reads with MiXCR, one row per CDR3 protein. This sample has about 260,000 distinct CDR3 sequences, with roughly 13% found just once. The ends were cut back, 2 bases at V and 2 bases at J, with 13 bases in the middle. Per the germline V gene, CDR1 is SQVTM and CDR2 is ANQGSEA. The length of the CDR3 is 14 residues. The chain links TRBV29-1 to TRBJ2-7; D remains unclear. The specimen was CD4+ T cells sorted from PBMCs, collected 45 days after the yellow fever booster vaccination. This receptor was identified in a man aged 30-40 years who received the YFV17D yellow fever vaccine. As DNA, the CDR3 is TGCAGCGTTGAAAGCTGGATCCCTCCCTACGAGCAGTACTTC. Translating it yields CSVESWIPPYEQYF.